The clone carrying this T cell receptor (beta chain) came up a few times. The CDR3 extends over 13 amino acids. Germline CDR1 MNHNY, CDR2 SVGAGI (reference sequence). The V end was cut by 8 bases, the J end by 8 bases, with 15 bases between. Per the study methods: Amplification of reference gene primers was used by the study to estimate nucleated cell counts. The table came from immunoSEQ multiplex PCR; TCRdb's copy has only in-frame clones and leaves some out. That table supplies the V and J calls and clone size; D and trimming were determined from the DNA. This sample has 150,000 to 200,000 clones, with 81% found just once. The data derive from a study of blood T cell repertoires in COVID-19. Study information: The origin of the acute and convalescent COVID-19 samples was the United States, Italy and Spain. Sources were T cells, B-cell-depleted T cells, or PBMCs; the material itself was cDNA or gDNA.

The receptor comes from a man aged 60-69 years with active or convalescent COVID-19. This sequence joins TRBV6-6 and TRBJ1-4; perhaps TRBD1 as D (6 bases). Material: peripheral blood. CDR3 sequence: CASLGAAREKLFF. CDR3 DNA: TGTGCCAGCTTGGGGGCCGCGAGGGAAAAACTGTTTTTT.